This T cell receptor (beta chain) was sequenced for a study of T cell responses to AZD1222 COVID-19 vaccine. Regarding the study as a whole: Regions left unmutated in variants are reportedly the target of nearly half of spike-specific TCRs.

A word on this clone: The target antigen is unknown.

Some clones are missing from TCRdb's copy, which holds only in-frame ones; the method was immunoSEQ multiplex PCR. This sample has some 140,000 clones; roughly nine tenths occur once, and the top ten carry approximately 3.1%. This TCR derives from an adult in good health. This specimen consisted of peripheral blood, obtained on day 0 of AZD1222 vaccination.

CDR3 sequence: CASSLGSGGVRETQYF. Here the CDR3 DNA reads TGTGCCAGCAGCTTGGGCTCTGGGGGGGTCCGGGAGACCCAGTACTTC. The chain employs TRBV7-2 and TRBJ2-5; 7 bases agree with TRBD2. The J segment lost 5 bases and the V segment lost 3 bases, leaving 12 bases of the junction unmatched. Germline values: CDR1 SGHTA, CDR2 FQGNSA. The CDR3 totals 16 residues.